Sequencing of this T cell receptor beta chain was carried out in a study of T-cell memory formation after mild COVID-19. Overall study results and limits: The SARS-CoV-2 specificity of second-wave clones reaching peak at day 37 remained unverified. Clones which contracted sat mainly in CM and EM if CD4+, and in EMRA if CD8+.

A remark on this clonotype: Its specificity is not known.

TCRdb independently ran MiXCR on the 5' RACE reads; one entry per CDR3 protein. The data hold 400,000 or so distinct CDR3 sequences, with around a fifth observed a single time. The CDR3 spans 16 residues. Trimming cost V 4 bases and J 4 bases; bases outside gene matches: 11. CDR1 is MNHEY and CDR2 is SVGEGT in the germline V gene. The TCR comes from an adult woman who had mild COVID-19 (a few samples of this study predate the infection). Cell type and time point are not known. The sample was PBMCs or a T cell subset sorted from them (not recorded which). V is TRBV6-2 or TRBV6-3 and J is TRBJ2-3, with 7 bases identical to TRBD1. The CDR3 DNA sequence: TGTGCCAGCAGTTCCGGGACAGCACCCTCCGCAGATACGCAGTATTTT. It codes for CASSSGTAPSADTQYF.